This is a list of T cell receptor beta chains from one sample in a study of T-cell memory formation after mild COVID-19. TCRdb redid the calling of the 5' RACE reads with MiXCR, one entry per CDR3 protein. The sample holds nearly 110,000 distinct CDR3 sequences, roughly 12% seen once. Material for sequencing was PBMCs or a T cell subset sorted from them (not recorded which). The receptors shown here come from an adult woman who had mild COVID-19 (a few samples of this study predate the infection). Cell type and time point are not known. CDR3s include the opening cysteine and the closing phenylalanine or tryptophan. A D gene is named only where the DNA matches it firmly. Rows may omit the clone size; those that give it use once, few, many or a size class.

>TRBJ1-1|.|TRBV30|.
CAWSRGGTEAFF
TGTGCCTGGAGTCGGGGGGGCACTGAAGCTTTCTTT
>TRBJ2-2|TRBD1|TRBV27|few
CASSLGTGGRELFF
TGTGCCAGCAGTTTAGGGACAGGGGGTAGGGAGCTGTTTTTT
>TRBJ2-7|.|TRBV10-3|few
CAIGARANDEQYF
TGTGCCATCGGTGCCCGAGCGAACGACGAGCAGTACTTC
>TRBJ2-3|TRBD1|TRBV20-1|.
CSAMPGDRGQPTDTQYF
TGCAGTGCTATGCCGGGGGACAGGGGCCAACCCACAGATACGCAGTATTTT
>TRBJ2-1|TRBD2|TRBV11-2|.
CASSWTSGTSPDNEQFF
TGTGCCAGCAGCTGGACGAGCGGGACCTCACCCGACAATGAGCAGTTCTTC
>TRBJ2-2|TRBD2|TRBV5-6|.
CASSLAGAANTGELFF
TGTGCCAGCAGTTTAGCGGGAGCCGCGAACACCGGGGAGCTGTTTTTT
>TRBJ2-7|TRBD1|TRBV5-6|few
CASSSLNRGLYEQYF
TGTGCCAGCAGCTCTCTTAACAGGGGGCTCTACGAGCAGTACTTC
>TRBJ2-2|TRBD1|TRBV15|.
CATSRVRTGGDTGELFF
TGTGCCACCAGCAGAGTCCGGACAGGGGGCGACACCGGGGAGCTGTTTTTT
>TRBJ2-5|.|TRBV7-7|few
CASSLLSGPFGPGRETQYF
TGTGCTAGCAGCTTACTCTCGGGACCGTTCGGACCCGGGCGAGAGACCCAGTACTTC
>TRBJ2-1|TRBD1|TRBV6-4|few
CASSATGVGYNEQFF
TGTGCCAGCAGTGCGACAGGGGTGGGGTACAATGAGCAGTTCTTC
>TRBJ2-2|.|TRBV19|.
CASNLLLGSTGELFF
TGTGCCAGTAACCTGCTGCTAGGGAGCACCGGGGAGCTGTTTTTT
>TRBJ1-2|.|TRBV4-1|few
CASSPLPQGKSYGYTF
TGCGCCAGCAGCCCACTCCCCCAGGGAAAGAGCTATGGCTACACCTTC
>TRBJ1-6|TRBD1|TRBV20-1|few
CSAQGRGHDSPLHF
TGCAGTGCCCAGGGGAGGGGGCATGATTCACCCCTCCACTTT
>TRBJ1-5|TRBD1|TRBV12-3/TRBV12-4|.
CASSPGTVNQPQHF
TGTGCCAGCAGCCCGGGGACAGTGAATCAGCCCCAGCATTTT
>TRBJ2-4|TRBD2|TRBV6-2/TRBV6-3|.
CASSLLAGGGVLAKNIQYF
TGTGCCAGCAGTCTTCTAGCGGGAGGGGGAGTTCTAGCCAAAAACATTCAGTACTTC
>TRBJ2-2|.|TRBV11-3|.
CASSPRARGNTGELFF
TGTGCCAGCAGCCCACGGGCCAGGGGAAACACCGGGGAGCTGTTTTTT
>TRBJ2-1|TRBD2|TRBV24-1|many
CPTGREGDNEQFF
TGTCCAACCGGGAGGGAAGGCGACAATGAGCAGTTCTTC
>TRBJ1-1|.|TRBV7-9|.
CASSIAYTEAFF
TGTGCCAGCAGTATCGCGTACACTGAAGCTTTCTTT
>TRBJ2-7|.|TRBV20-1|few
CSARPQGSEQYF
TGCAGTGCTAGACCCCAGGGAAGCGAGCAGTACTTC
>TRBJ2-5|.|TRBV6-2/TRBV6-3|.
CASSYSGVAGGGETQYF
TGTGCCAGCAGTTACTCAGGGGTAGCAGGGGGGGGAGAGACCCAGTACTTC
>TRBJ2-1|.|TRBV3-1|few
CASSQKAAGDSYNEQFF
TGTGCCAGCAGCCAAAAGGCCGCAGGGGATTCCTACAATGAGCAGTTCTTC
>TRBJ2-1|TRBD2|TRBV4-2|.
CASSQDNLAGGNEQFF
TGTGCCAGCAGCCAAGATAATCTAGCGGGAGGCAATGAGCAGTTCTTC
>TRBJ2-7|TRBD2|TRBV13|few
CASSLGRLAGEQYF
TGTGCCAGCAGCTTAGGGAGGCTAGCGGGAGAGCAGTACTTC
>TRBJ1-2|.|TRBV27|.
CASSLSGGEIYGYTF
TGTGCCAGCAGTTTATCGGGGGGGGAGATATATGGCTACACCTTC
>TRBJ2-3|.|TRBV6-6|few
CATKGGGLYTDTQYF
TGTGCCACCAAGGGAGGGGGCCTATACACAGATACGCAGTATTTT
>TRBJ2-1|.|TRBV7-2|.
CASSLPPGAGSGQFF
TGTGCCAGCAGCTTACCTCCTGGGGCAGGGAGTGGGCAGTTCTTC
>TRBJ2-7|TRBD2|TRBV7-9|few
CASSSTSTSGYYEQYF
TGTGCCAGCAGCTCGACCTCGACTAGCGGTTACTACGAGCAGTACTTC
>TRBJ1-1|.|TRBV28|.
CASSFPPMRGANTEAFF
TGTGCCAGCAGTTTCCCCCCTATGAGGGGGGCGAACACTGAAGCTTTCTTT
>TRBJ2-3|.|TRBV7-8|many
CASSSLQALGDTQYF
TGTGCCAGCAGCTCCTTACAGGCGCTGGGAGATACGCAGTATTTT
>TRBJ2-2|TRBD2|TRBV9|few
CASAPRPGGATGELFF
TGTGCCAGCGCGCCCCGTCCGGGAGGGGCCACCGGGGAGCTGTTTTTT
>TRBJ2-7|.|TRBV7-9|few
CASSLGPGVEQYF
TGTGCCAGCAGCTTAGGTCCCGGGGTCGAGCAGTACTTC
>TRBJ2-1|TRBD2|TRBV7-6|many
CASSRSGGPQNEQFF
TGTGCCAGCAGCCGTAGCGGGGGACCCCAGAATGAGCAGTTCTTC
>TRBJ1-5|TRBD1|TRBV4-1|.
CASSQDRTGNQPQHF
TGCGCCAGCAGCCAAGATAGGACAGGGAATCAGCCCCAGCATTTT
>TRBJ2-3|TRBD2|TRBV5-5|few
CASSLAGGADTQYF
TGTGCCAGCAGCTTAGCGGGAGGCGCAGATACGCAGTATTTT
>TRBJ2-4|.|TRBV5-1|.
CASSAGDNQYF
TGCGCCAGCAGCGCGGGGGACAATCAGTACTTC
>TRBJ2-1|.|TRBV6-2/TRBV6-3|few
CASSVRITEVDEQFF
TGTGCCAGCAGCGTGCGCATTACGGAGGTGGATGAGCAGTTCTTC
>TRBJ1-2|.|TRBV5-1|.
CASAELGGNYGYTF
TGCGCCAGCGCCGAGCTGGGGGGGAACTATGGCTACACCTTC
>TRBJ1-1|.|TRBV5-1|.
CASSSRRWGGPNTEAFF
TGCGCCAGCAGCTCACGCCGTTGGGGAGGACCGAACACTGAAGCTTTCTTT
>TRBJ1-2|TRBD1|TRBV5-6|.
CASSSGQELHYGYTF
TGTGCCAGCAGCTCGGGACAGGAGCTACACTATGGCTACACCTTC
>TRBJ2-3|.|TRBV7-9|.
CASSPTTGGTDTQYF
TGTGCCAGCAGCCCAACGACTGGGGGCACAGATACGCAGTATTTT
>TRBJ2-3|TRBD2|TRBV29-1|few
CSATSGVADTQYF
TGCAGCGCGACTAGCGGGGTAGCAGATACGCAGTATTTT
>TRBJ1-2|.|TRBV20-1|.
CSASGTPGGYTF
TGCAGTGCTAGTGGGACCCCTGGGGGCTACACCTTC
>TRBJ2-3|.|TRBV20-1|.
CSARRQEIGGVDTQYF
TGCAGTGCTAGGAGACAGGAGATTGGGGGGGTCGATACGCAGTATTTT
>TRBJ1-1|.|TRBV5-1|.
CASSKGAGTEAFF
TGCGCCAGCAGCAAAGGGGCGGGCACTGAAGCTTTCTTT
>TRBJ1-1|TRBD1|TRBV4-1|.
CASRPLPSGTGVGAFF
TGCGCCAGCAGGCCTCTCCCTTCCGGGACAGGGGTTGGAGCTTTCTTT
>TRBJ2-3|.|TRBV4-1|few
CASSPREVGTDTQYF
TGCGCCAGCAGCCCGAGGGAAGTCGGCACAGATACGCAGTATTTT
>TRBJ2-3|.|TRBV3-1|.
CASSLQGLVYDTQYF
TGTGCCAGCAGCCTACAGGGTCTAGTGTACGATACGCAGTATTTT
>TRBJ2-3|.|TRBV4-1|.
CASSHDEGYRGTDTQYF
TGCGCCAGCAGCCACGATGAGGGGTATCGGGGCACAGATACGCAGTATTTT
>TRBJ1-3|.|TRBV12-3/TRBV12-4|few
CASSRRGALNTIYF
TGTGCCAGCAGCCGCAGGGGTGCTCTTAACACCATATATTTT
>TRBJ2-3|.|TRBV6-5|.
CASRTGRDSSDTQYF
TGTGCCAGCAGGACCGGGCGGGATTCTTCAGATACGCAGTATTTT
>TRBJ2-2|.|TRBV5-5|.
CASSLGLAAHNTGELFF
TGTGCCAGCAGCTTGGGTTTAGCGGCGCATAACACCGGGGAGCTGTTTTTT
>TRBJ2-3|.|TRBV7-9|once
CASSYPMLFSGTRTDTQYF
TGTGCCAGCAGCTACCCTATGCTCTTTAGCGGAACCCGCACAGATACGCAGTATTTT
>TRBJ2-1|.|TRBV12-3/TRBV12-4|.
CASWGDLRNEQFF
TGTGCCAGCTGGGGCGACCTTCGCAATGAGCAGTTCTTC
>TRBJ2-1|.|TRBV3-1|few
CASSQVPAGLYNEQFF
TGTGCCAGCAGCCAAGTTCCAGCGGGCCTCTACAATGAGCAGTTCTTC
>TRBJ2-3|TRBD2|TRBV12-3/TRBV12-4|few
CASSSTSGGAPDTQYF
TGTGCCAGCAGCAGTACTAGCGGGGGGGCGCCCGATACGCAGTATTTT
>TRBJ2-1|.|TRBV12-3/TRBV12-4|.
CASSLHLSREQFF
TGTGCCAGCAGTTTACACCTTTCCCGGGAGCAGTTCTTC
>TRBJ1-2|.|TRBV7-9|.
CASSLGPGTFLYGYTF
TGTGCCAGCAGCTTAGGACCCGGAACCTTCCTCTATGGCTACACCTTC
>TRBJ2-2|TRBD1|TRBV7-9|.
CASSLAGQGSAGELFF
TGTGCCAGCAGCTTAGCGGGACAGGGGAGCGCCGGGGAGCTGTTTTTT